Each of the 7 T cell receptor beta chains below was sequenced from the same sample in a study of T cells in Graves' hyperthyroidism and ophthalmopathy. Amplification of TCR beta CDR3 regions used RNA as the template. The HTBI primer set served for first-round RT-PCR of the TCR CDR3. TCRdb itself ran the multiplex PCR reads through MiXCR, one entry per CDR3 protein. The table has some 440,000 distinct CDR3 sequences, about a sixth seen once. Sequenced material: blood. The origin of the receptors is a young woman with Graves' hyperthyroidism.

A single count supports this clonotype. An end of the junction does not agree with germline; a read error may underlie this. This chain uses TRBV12-3 or TRBV12-4 with TRBJ2-7, with 7 bases identical to TRBD1. The CDR3 sequence is 14 residues long. Written as DNA, the CDR3 is TGTGCCAGCACCCTGGGTACAGGGGTCTACGTGCAGTACTTC. Residues: CASTLGTGVYVQYF.

This clonotype was counted ten times or more. The chain employs TRBV12-3 or TRBV12-4 and TRBJ2-2, with D unresolved. The CDR3 sequence is 15 residues long. V was pared by 5 bases and J by 2 bases, with 12 bases between. The CDR3 loop is CASSIQSPNTGELFF. The CDR3 nucleotides read TGTGCCAGCAGTATTCAAAGTCCAAACACCGGGGAGCTGTTTTTT.

This clonotype was counted many times. The chain carries TRBV28 and TRBJ1-5, with D uncertain. This CDR3 spans 13 amino acids. Germline lookup yields CDR1 MDHEN and CDR2 SYDVKM. Trimming stripped 5 bases from V and 11 bases from J, with 16 bases between. DNA of the CDR3: TGTGCCAGCAGTATTGACCCGGTTAGGGCCCAGCATTTT. Translation gives CASSIDPVRAQHF.

This clonotype was found many times. The rearrangement joins TRBV5-6 to TRBJ2-2; weak D call: TRBD2 (6 bases). The CDR3 runs 15 residues. Germline lookup yields CDR1 SGHDT and CDR2 YYEEEE. V lost 7 bases to trimming and J lost 4 bases, with 17 bases between them. The CDR3 region has the DNA TGTGCCAGCCGACCCTGGGGAGGTAGCACCGGGGAGCTGTTTTTT. Translated: CASRPWGGSTGELFF. Complete variable domain (other parts from reference TRBV5-6 and TRBJ2-2): DAGVTQSPTHLIKTRGQQVTLRCSPKSGHDTVSWYQQALGQGPQFIFQYYEEEERQRGNFPDRFSGHQFPNYSSELNVNALLLGDSALYLCASRPWGGSTGELFFGEGSRLTVL.

J is TRBJ2-1 and V is TRBV28, with D unclear. The CDR3 extends over 13 amino acids. Germline CDR1 and CDR2: MDHEN and SYDVKM. With 4 bases removed from V and 7 bases from J, the gap between germline ends came to 11 bases. This CDR3 reads CASSSIDSNEQFF. The CDR3 DNA reads TGTGCCAGCAGTTCTATAGATAGTAATGAGCAGTTCTTC. Full variable domain (remainder filled in from reference TRBV28 and TRBJ2-1): DVKVTQSSRYLVKRTGEKVFLECVQDMDHENMFWYRQDPGLGLRLIYFSYDVKMKEKGDIPEGYSVSREKKERFSLILESASTNQTSMYLCASSSIDSNEQFFGPGTRLTVL.

This clonotype showed up just a few times. This chain links TRBV7-2 with TRBJ2-2; D unresolved. The CDR3 length is 17 residues. CDR1 and CDR2 from the germline V gene are SGHTA and FQGNSA. V lost 3 bases and J lost 3, with 17 bases in between. The CDR3 bases are TGTGCCAGCAGCTTCCGACTTCGCCTGTGGGACACCGGGGAGCTGTTTTTT. Translating it yields CASSFRLRLWDTGELFF.

In its sample, this clonotype was seen a few times. The chain carries TRBV5-1 and TRBJ1-4; TRBD1 aligns across 7 bases. This CDR3 has 15 residues. V lost 4 bases to trimming and J lost 5 bases; unmatched junction nucleotides: 8. CDR1 is SGHRS and CDR2 is YFSETQ in the germline V gene. The CDR3 region is CASSPGTAPNEKLFF. Here the CDR3 DNA reads TGCGCCAGCAGCCCAGGGACAGCCCCCAATGAAAAACTGTTTTTT.